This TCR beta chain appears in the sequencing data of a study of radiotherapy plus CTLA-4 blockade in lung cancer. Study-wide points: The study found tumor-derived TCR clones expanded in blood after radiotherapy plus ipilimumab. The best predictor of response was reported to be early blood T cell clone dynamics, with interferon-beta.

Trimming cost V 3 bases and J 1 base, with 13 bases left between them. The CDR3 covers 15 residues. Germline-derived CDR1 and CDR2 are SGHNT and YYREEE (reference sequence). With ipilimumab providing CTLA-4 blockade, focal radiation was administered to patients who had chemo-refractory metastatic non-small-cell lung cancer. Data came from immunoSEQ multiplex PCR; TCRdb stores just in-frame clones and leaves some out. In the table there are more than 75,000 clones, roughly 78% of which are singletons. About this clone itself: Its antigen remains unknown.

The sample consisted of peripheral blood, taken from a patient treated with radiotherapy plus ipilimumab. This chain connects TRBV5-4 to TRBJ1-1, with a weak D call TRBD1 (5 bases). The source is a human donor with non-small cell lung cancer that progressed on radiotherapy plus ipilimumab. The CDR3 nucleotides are TGTGCCAGCAGCTCGGGGGGTACAGGGAACACTGAAGCTTTCTTT. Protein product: CASSSGGTGNTEAFF.